The next 15 T cell receptor beta chains were all read from a single sample in a study of OX40 agonist ivuxolimab in advanced cancers. The repertoire was sequenced with immunoSEQ multiplex PCR; TCRdb's copy has only in-frame clones and lacks some. The sample lists 50,000 to 70,000 clones, roughly 90% seen once, with approximately 1.1% in the top ten. Sequencing used CD4+ or CD8+ T cells sorted from blood, obtained in a trial of the OX40 agonist ivuxolimab. Receptor source: an adult with an advanced solid tumor such as melanoma, head and neck, liver or kidney cancer.

The chain couples TRBV10-2 to TRBJ2-1, with TRBD2 matching 10 bases. The germline gives CDR1 WSHSY, CDR2 SAAADI. There are 15 residues in the CDR3. The J segment lost 7 bases and the V segment lost 8 bases, leaving 11 bases of the junction unmatched. The CDR3 protein is CASQLPSGGHNEQFF. CDR3 nucleotide sequence: TGCGCCAGCCAGCTACCTAGCGGGGGTCATAATGAGCAGTTCTTC.

The chain recombines TRBV14 with TRBJ2-3; D may correspond to TRBD1 or TRBD2 (6 bases each). Germline V gives CDR1 SGHDN, CDR2 FVKESK. The CDR3 covers 13 residues. The germline V and J ends were trimmed by 0 bases and 11 bases, with 12 bases remaining between them. CDR3 residues: CASSQDRGQGQYF. The CDR3 DNA sequence: TGTGCCAGCAGCCAAGATCGGGGGCAAGGGCAGTATTTT.

The rearrangement links TRBV28 to TRBJ2-7; 16 bases match TRBD2. This CDR3 has 17 residues. Per germline, CDR1 MDHEN and CDR2 SYDVKM. V dropped 4 bases and J dropped 1; count of bases not matched to a gene: 4. The CDR3 loop reads CASSSPGLAGGSYEQYF. The CDR3 region has the DNA TGTGCCAGCAGTTCGCCGGGACTAGCGGGAGGGTCCTACGAGCAGTACTTC.

The rearrangement links TRBV7-3 to TRBJ1-1, with a weak D call TRBD1 (5 bases). V was clipped by 4 bases and J by 3 bases, with 9 bases between them. Germline V lookup: CDR1 SGHTA, CDR2 FQGTGA. The CDR3 covers 13 residues. CDR3 region: CASSSTGHTEAFF. CDR3 DNA sequence: TGTGCCAGCAGCTCCACAGGACACACTGAAGCTTTCTTT.

This chain links TRBV5-1 with TRBJ1-5; 7 bases fit TRBD1. Trimming cost V 3 bases and J 4 bases; bases outside gene matches: 10. Germline CDR1 is SGHRS and CDR2 is YFSETQ. The CDR3 has 16 residues. The CDR3 bases are TGCGCCAGCAGCTCTACCCCCCGGGACAGAAATCAGCCCCAGCATTTT. This sequence encodes CASSSTPRDRNQPQHF. The entire variable domain, with the rest obtained from reference TRBV5-1 and TRBJ1-5, is as follows: KAGVTQTPRYLIKTRGQQVTLSCSPISGHRSVSWYQQTPGQGLQFLFEYFSETQRNKGNFPGRFSGRQFSNSRSEMNVSTLELGDSALYLCASSSTPRDRNQPQHFGDGTRLSIL.

This chain uses TRBV14 with TRBJ1-5, with unresolved D. With 2 bases removed from V and 9 bases from J, the gap between germline ends came to 8 bases. Germline values: CDR1 SGHDN, CDR2 FVKESK. This CDR3 spans 12 amino acids. The chain's CDR3 is CASSQSLGPQHF. For the CDR3, the DNA is TGTGCCAGCAGCCAATCCCTGGGGCCCCAGCATTTT.

The chain links TRBV9 to TRBJ2-1, with TRBD2 as a possible D gene (5 bases). V lost 0 bases and J 15 bases, leaving 16 bases between the germline ends. This CDR3 spans 13 amino acids. The V gene's germline CDR1 is SGDLS and CDR2 YYNGEE. For the CDR3, the DNA is TGTGCCAGCAGCGTAGATGGTGGGAGAGGATTGTTCTTC. This codes for CASSVDGGRGLFF. The entire variable domain, with the rest obtained from reference TRBV9 and TRBJ2-1, is as follows: DSGVTQTPKHLITATGQRVTLRCSPRSGDLSVYWYQQSLDQGLQFLIQYYNGEERAKGNILERFSAQQFPDLHSELNLSSLELGDSALYFCASSVDGGRGLFFGPGTRLTVL.

This chain uses TRBV10-3 with TRBJ1-1, with 8 bases that match TRBD1. The trim removed 5 bases at V and 1 base at J, leaving 6 bases unmatched. Germline CDR1 ENHRY, CDR2 SYGVKD. The CDR3 covers 15 residues. CDR3 DNA: TGTGCCATCAGTCATACCGGGACAGGGAACACTGAAGCTTTCTTT. Its protein is CAISHTGTGNTEAFF.

This chain connects TRBV6-1 to TRBJ2-5; 9 nucleotides line up with TRBD2. Germline loops: CDR1 MNHNS, CDR2 SASEGT. J was trimmed by 5 bases and V by 3 bases; bases with no gene match: 10. The CDR3 contains 16 residues. The CDR3, as DNA: TGTGCCAGCAGTGATTCCGGGACTAGCCCGTCGGAGACCCAGTACTTC. Amino acid sequence: CASSDSGTSPSETQYF.

This chain uses TRBV16 with TRBJ2-5; tentative D call: TRBD2 (6 bases). The V end lost 5 bases, the J end lost 0 bases, and 7 bases lay between the germline ends. The germline V gene encodes CDR1 KGHSY and CDR2 FQNENV. The CDR3 extends over 13 amino acids. For the CDR3, the DNA is TGTGCCAGCAGCGGAGGGAACCAAGAGACCCAGTACTTC. Translating it yields CASSGGNQETQYF.

The gene calls are TRBV10-3 and TRBJ2-1; 7 bases are shared with TRBD1. V lost 6 bases and J lost 5; bases outside the gene matches: 7. This CDR3 has 14 amino acids. Germline assignment: CDR1 ENHRY and CDR2 SYGVKD. In nucleotides, the CDR3 is TGTGCCATCAGCAACAGGGGAGCGGACAATGAGCAGTTCTTC. Its translation is CAISNRGADNEQFF.

The DNA for the CDR3 is TGTGCCAGCAGCCAAGATAGCGGGAGCTCCTACAATGAGCAGTTCTTC. Its translation is CASSQDSGSSYNEQFF. This chain uses TRBV4-2 with TRBJ2-1; TRBD2 aligns across 9 bases. The CDR3 sequence is 16 residues long. V was pared by 0 bases and J by 0 bases, with 0 bases of the junction left unmatched. CDR1 and CDR2 from the germline V gene are LGHNA and YNFKEQ.

Remarks on this clone: Compared with germline, one end of the junction differs, possibly owing to a read error. This chain uses TRBV11-2 with TRBJ1-1; D may be TRBD1 (5 bases). Germline V gene data show CDR1 as SGHAT and CDR2 as FQNNGV. CDR3 size: 14 residues. The CDR3 DNA reads TGTGCCAGCAGCCCCCCAGGGAGGAACGCTGAAGCTTTCTTT. The encoded protein is CASSPPGRNAEAFF.

The chain couples TRBV2 to TRBJ1-5; tentatively, D is TRBD1 (6 bases). The V and J ends lost 2 bases and 2 bases respectively, with 13 bases between them. This CDR3 spans 16 amino acids. Germline loops: CDR1 SNHLY, CDR2 FYNNEI. The CDR3 DNA reads TGTGCCAGCAGTGAATGGGGGGGCCAGGGCAATCAGCCCCAGCATTTT. Amino acids: CASSEWGGQGNQPQHF.

This clone is a singleton in its sample. This chain links TRBV7-8 with TRBJ2-7; no reliable D call. This CDR3 has 15 amino acids. V was clipped by 1 base and J by 0 bases, with 10 bases between them. Germline V lookup: CDR1 SGHVS, CDR2 FQNEAQ. The CDR3 DNA reads TGTGCCAGCAGCTTAGAAGCGTCCTACTCCTACGAGCAGTACTTC. Protein: CASSLEASYSYEQYF.